This T cell receptor (beta chain) was retrieved from a study of blood T cell repertoires in COVID-19. Study in general: Acute-phase and convalescent COVID-19 samples originated in the United States, Italy and Spain. T cells, B-cell-depleted T cells, or PBMCs provided the cDNA or gDNA that served as material.

The V gene's germline CDR1 is SGHDN and CDR2 FVKESK. The CDR3 is 15 amino acids. V lost 3 bases and J 6 bases, leaving 14 bases between the germline ends. In the source study's methods: It was from reference gene primer amplification that nucleated cell counts were estimated. Sequenced by immunoSEQ multiplex PCR; TCRdb stores in-frame clones only, minus some. The D gene and trimming were derived from the DNA, and the V and J assignments and clone size from that table. The sample lists roughly 230,000 clones; about 83% were seen once. V and J are TRBV14 and TRBJ2-2; D possibly corresponds to TRBD2 (5 bases). The clonotype comes from a woman aged 45-60 years with acute or convalescent COVID-19. The sequenced sample consisted of peripheral blood. CDR3 nucleotides: TGTGCCAGCAGCCACCTCTCCGGGCGGGCCGGGGAGCTGTTTTTT. Protein: CASSHLSGRAGELFF.